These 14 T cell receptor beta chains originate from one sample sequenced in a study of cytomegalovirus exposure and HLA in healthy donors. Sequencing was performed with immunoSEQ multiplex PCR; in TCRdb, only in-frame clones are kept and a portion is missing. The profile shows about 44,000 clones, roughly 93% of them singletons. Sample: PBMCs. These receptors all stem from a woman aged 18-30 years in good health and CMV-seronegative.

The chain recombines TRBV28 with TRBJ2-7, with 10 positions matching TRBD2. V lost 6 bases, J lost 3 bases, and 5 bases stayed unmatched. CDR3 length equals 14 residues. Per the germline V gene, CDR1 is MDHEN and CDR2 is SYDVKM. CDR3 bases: TGTGCCAGCAGCGGGACTAGCGTGGTCTACGAGCAGTACTTC. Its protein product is CASSGTSVVYEQYF.

The CDR3 loop is CAWSLRDRGPTNEKLFF. In DNA form, the CDR3 reads TGTGCCTGGAGTCTTCGGGACAGGGGACCAACTAATGAAAAACTGTTTTTT. The chain links TRBV30 to TRBJ1-4, with 10 nucleotides matching TRBD1. Trimming at V came to 2 bases and at J to 0 bases, leaving 6 bases not matched to a gene. CDR3 size: 17 residues. Per the germline V gene, CDR1 is GTSNPN and CDR2 is SVGIG (reference sequence).

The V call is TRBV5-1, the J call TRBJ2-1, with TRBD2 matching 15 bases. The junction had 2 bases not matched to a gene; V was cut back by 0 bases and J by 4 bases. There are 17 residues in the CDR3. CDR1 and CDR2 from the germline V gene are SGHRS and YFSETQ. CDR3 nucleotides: TGCGCCAGCAGCTTGGTTGGACTAGCGGGAGGGTACAATGAGCAGTTCTTC. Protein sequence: CASSLVGLAGGYNEQFF.

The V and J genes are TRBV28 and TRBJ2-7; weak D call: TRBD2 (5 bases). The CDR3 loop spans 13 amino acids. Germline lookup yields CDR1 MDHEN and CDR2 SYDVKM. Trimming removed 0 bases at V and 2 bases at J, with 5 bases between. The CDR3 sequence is CASSLWRAYEQYF. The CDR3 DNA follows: TGTGCCAGCAGTTTATGGCGGGCCTACGAGCAGTACTTC.

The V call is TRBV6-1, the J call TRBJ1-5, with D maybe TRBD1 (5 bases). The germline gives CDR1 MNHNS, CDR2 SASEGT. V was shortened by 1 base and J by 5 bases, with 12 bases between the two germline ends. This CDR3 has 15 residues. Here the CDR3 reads CASSEGRVYHQPQHF. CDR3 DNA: TGTGCCAGCAGTGAAGGCAGGGTATATCATCAGCCCCAGCATTTT.

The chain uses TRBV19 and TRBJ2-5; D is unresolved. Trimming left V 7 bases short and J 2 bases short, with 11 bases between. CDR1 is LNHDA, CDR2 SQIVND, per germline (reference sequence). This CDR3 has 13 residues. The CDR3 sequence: CASMASRQETQYF. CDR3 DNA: TGTGCCAGTATGGCCTCGCGGCAAGAGACCCAGTACTTC.

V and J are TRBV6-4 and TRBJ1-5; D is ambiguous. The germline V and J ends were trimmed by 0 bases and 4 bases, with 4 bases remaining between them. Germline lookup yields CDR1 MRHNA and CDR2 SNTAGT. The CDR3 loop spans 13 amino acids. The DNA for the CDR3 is TGTGCCAGCAGTGACTCCAGTAATCAGCCCCAGCATTTT. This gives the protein CASSDSSNQPQHF.

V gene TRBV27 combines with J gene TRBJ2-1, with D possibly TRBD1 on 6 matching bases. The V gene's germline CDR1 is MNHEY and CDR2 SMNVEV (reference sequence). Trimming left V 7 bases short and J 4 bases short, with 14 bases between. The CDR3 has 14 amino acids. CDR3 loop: CASTLGDNYNEQFF. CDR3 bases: TGTGCCAGCACCCTAGGGGACAATTACAATGAGCAGTTCTTC.

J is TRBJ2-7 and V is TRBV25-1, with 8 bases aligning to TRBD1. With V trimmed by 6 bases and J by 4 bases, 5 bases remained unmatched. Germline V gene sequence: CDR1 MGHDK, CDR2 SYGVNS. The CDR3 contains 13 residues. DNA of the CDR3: TGTGCCAGCAGGGGGACAGGCCTTTACGAGCAGTACTTC. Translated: CASRGTGLYEQYF.

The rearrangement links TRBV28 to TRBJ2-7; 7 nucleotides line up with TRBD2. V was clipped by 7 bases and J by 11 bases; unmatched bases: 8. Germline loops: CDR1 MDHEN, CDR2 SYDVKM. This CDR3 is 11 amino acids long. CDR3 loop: CASKGGPGEYF. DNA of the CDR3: TGTGCCAGCAAGGGAGGGCCGGGGGAGTACTTC.

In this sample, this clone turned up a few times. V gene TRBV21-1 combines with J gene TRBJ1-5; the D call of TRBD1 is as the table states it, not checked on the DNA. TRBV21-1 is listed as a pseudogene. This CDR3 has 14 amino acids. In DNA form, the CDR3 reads TGTGCCAGCAGCAAAAGGTCAGGGGATCAGCCCCAGCATTTT. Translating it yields CASSKRSGDQPQHF.

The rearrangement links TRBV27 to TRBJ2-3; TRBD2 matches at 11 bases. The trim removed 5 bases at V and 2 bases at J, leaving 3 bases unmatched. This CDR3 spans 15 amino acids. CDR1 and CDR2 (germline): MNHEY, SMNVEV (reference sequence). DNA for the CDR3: TGTGCCAGCAGTCAGACTAGCGGGGCCACAGATACGCAGTATTTT. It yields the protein CASSQTSGATDTQYF.

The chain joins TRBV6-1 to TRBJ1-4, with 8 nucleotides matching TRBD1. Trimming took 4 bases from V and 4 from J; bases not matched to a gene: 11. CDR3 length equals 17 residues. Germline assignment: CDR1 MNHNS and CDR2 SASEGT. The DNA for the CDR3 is TGTGCCAGCAGTGGAATGGGGGGGACAGGAATTAATGAAAAACTGTTTTTT. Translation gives CASSGMGGTGINEKLFF.

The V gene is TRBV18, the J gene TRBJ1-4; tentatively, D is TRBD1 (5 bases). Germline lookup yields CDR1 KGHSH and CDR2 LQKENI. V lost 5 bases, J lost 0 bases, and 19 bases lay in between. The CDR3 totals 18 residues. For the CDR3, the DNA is TGTGCCAGCTCAAAAGGGACTTTTAGCGGTGCAACTAATGAAAAACTGTTTTTT. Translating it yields CASSKGTFSGATNEKLFF.